The 30 T cell receptor beta chains presented below share a single source sample, sequenced in a study of T cell changes during pregnancy in multiple sclerosis. Data came from immunoSEQ multiplex PCR; TCRdb stores just in-frame clones and leaves some out. The sample records approximately 40,000 clones, 80% to 95% being singletons. The sequenced sample was CD8+ T cells from peripheral blood mononuclear cells, obtained in the third trimester of pregnancy. The receptors originated from a female donor with multiple sclerosis, enrolled in a pregnancy study.

The rearrangement links TRBV27 to TRBJ2-7; 9 nucleotides agree with TRBD1. Germline CDR1 reads MNHEY; CDR2 reads SMNVEV (reference sequence). The CDR3 is made up of 16 amino acids. V was clipped by 0 bases and J by 6 bases; unmatched bases: 9. CDR3 DNA: TGTGCCAGCAGTTTATCTGGACAGGGGTATATCGGCGAGCAGTACTTC. Its protein is CASSLSGQGYIGEQYF.

This clone is a singleton in its sample. CDR3 sequence: CASSGGGRHTGELFF. CDR3 DNA: TGTGCCAGCAGTGGAGGAGGGAGACACACCGGGGAGCTGTTTTTT. The chain has TRBV27 and TRBJ2-2; possible D gene TRBD2, 6 bases. Germline V gene lookup returns CDR1 MNHEY and CDR2 SMNVEV (reference sequence). The CDR3 spans 15 residues. V lost 5 bases and J 3 bases, leaving 13 bases between the germline ends.

CDR3 amino acids: CASSLSASGIYEQYF. The CDR3 DNA is TGTGCCAGCAGTTTATCGGCTAGCGGGATCTACGAGCAGTACTTC. V usage is TRBV27 and J usage is TRBJ2-7, with TRBD2 identical over 9 bases. Germline loops: CDR1 MNHEY, CDR2 SMNVEV (reference sequence). CDR3 length: 15 amino acids. V was pared by 0 bases and J by 3 bases, with 3 bases of the junction left unmatched.

The genes are TRBV7-3 and TRBJ2-3, with D maybe TRBD2 (5 bases). V lost 3 bases to trimming and J lost 6 bases, with 16 bases between them. The germline CDR1 and CDR2 sequences are SGHTA and FQGTGA. The CDR3 length is 15 residues. DNA of the CDR3: TGTGCCAGCAGCTTTCCCGGACGAGGGTTTGATACGCAGTATTTT. Protein sequence: CASSFPGRGFDTQYF.

The genes are TRBV7-9 and TRBJ1-2, with 10 positions matching TRBD1. Germline CDR1 reads SEHNR; CDR2 reads FQNEAQ (reference sequence). J gave up 8 bases and V 1 base, and 10 bases lay outside the gene matches. The CDR3 consists of 16 residues. The CDR3 region is CASSLETGGDLGGYTF. DNA for the CDR3: TGTGCCAGCAGCTTAGAGACAGGGGGCGACTTGGGCGGCTACACCTTC.

The chain combines TRBV7-6 with TRBJ2-5; D unresolved. The CDR3 has 16 residues. Germline CDR1 SGHVS, CDR2 FNYEAQ. V was cut by 0 bases and J by 4 bases, with 15 bases left in between. DNA of the CDR3: TGTGCCAGCAGCTTAGCGGCGTCAGGCCGTGGAGAGACCCAGTACTTC. Its translation is CASSLAASGRGETQYF.

This clone was detected a few times. The V call is TRBV27, the J call TRBJ2-2, with 11 bases identical to TRBD2. V gave up 6 bases and J gave up 4 bases; unmatched junction bases: 7. The CDR3 is 16 amino acids. CDR1 MNHEY and CDR2 SMNVEV come from the germline V gene (reference sequence). The CDR3, as DNA: TGTGCCAGCAGAACAACTAGCGGGAGTACCACCGGGGAGCTGTTTTTT. Its protein product is CASRTTSGSTTGELFF.

The chain uses TRBV30 and TRBJ2-3; D remains unclear. This CDR3 comprises 13 residues. Germline V gene lookup returns CDR1 GTSNPN and CDR2 SVGIG (reference sequence). Trimming shortened V by 5 bases and J by 1 base, and 10 bases separated the two germline ends. The CDR3 region is CAWEHPRTDTQYF. The CDR3 bases are TGTGCCTGGGAACATCCTCGCACAGATACGCAGTATTTT. The entire variable domain, with the rest obtained from reference TRBV30 and TRBJ2-3, is as follows: SQTIHQWPATLVQPVGSPLSLECTVEGTSNPNLYWYRQAAGRGLQLLFYSVGIGQISSEVPQNLSASRPQDRQFILSSKKLLLSDSGFYLCAWEHPRTDTQYFGPGTRLTVL.

The chain combines TRBV6-1 with TRBJ2-7; D not certain. From germline, CDR1 is MNHNS and CDR2 SASEGT. V shed 9 bases and J shed 1 base, with 13 bases lying between them. The CDR3 loop spans 13 amino acids. This CDR3 reads CASRPGESYEQYF. The CDR3 DNA reads as TGTGCCAGTCGGCCAGGTGAATCCTACGAGCAGTACTTC.

This clone counts as medium-sized. J is TRBJ2-3 and V is TRBV6-4, with 9 bases that match TRBD2. The germline V gene has CDR1 MRHNA and CDR2 SNTAGT. CDR3 length equals 14 residues. V lost 5 bases to trimming and J lost 0 bases; unmatched junction nucleotides: 0. The CDR3 DNA is TGTGCCAGCAGTACTAGCGGGAGCACAGATACGCAGTATTTT. Translation: CASSTSGSTDTQYF.

The chain joins TRBV27 to TRBJ2-7; a weak D match, TRBD2 (5 bases). The CDR3 extends over 14 amino acids. CDR1 is MNHEY and CDR2 is SMNVEV in the germline V gene (reference sequence). Deletions cut 5 bases from V and 2 bases from J, with 13 bases between. The CDR3 region has the DNA TGTGCCAGCAGTATCACCGGGAAGACCTACGAGCAGTACTTC. Translating gives CASSITGKTYEQYF.

In regard to this clone: Its ends do not fully match the called genes, so a read error is possible. The CDR3 coding sequence is TGTGCTAGCAAAGACCGAGGGAAGGAAAAACTGTTTTTT. It codes for CASKDRGKEKLFF. This chain joins TRBV7-7 and TRBJ1-4, with unresolved D. Germline assignment: CDR1 SSHAT and CDR2 FNYEAQ (reference sequence). The CDR3 loop spans 13 amino acids. Combining the CDR3 with reference TRBV7-7 and TRBJ1-4 gives the whole variable domain GAGVSQSPRYKVTKRGQDVTLRCDPISSHATLYWYQQALGQGPEFLTYFNYEAQPDKSGLPSDRFSAERPEGSISTLTIQRTEQRDSAMYRCASKDRGKEKLFFGSGTQLSVL.

This chain links TRBV6-5 with TRBJ2-2; 7 bases agree with TRBD1. The germline V gene encodes CDR1 MNHEY and CDR2 SVGAGI. The CDR3 is made up of 16 amino acids. V shed 4 bases, J shed 0 bases, and the junction held 5 bases outside the gene matches. CDR3 coding DNA: TGTGCCAGCAGTTGGGGACAGACCGCGAACACCGGGGAGCTGTTTTTT. Translated: CASSWGQTANTGELFF.

This sequence joins TRBV27 and TRBJ2-7; D remains ambiguous. CDR3 length: 14 residues. Trimming pared 8 bases from V and 5 bases from J, leaving 19 bases between. Per germline, CDR1 MNHEY and CDR2 SMNVEV (reference sequence). CDR3 DNA sequence: TGTGCCAGCGGGCCGAGACCCGTTTCGGACGAGCAGTACTTC. Protein sequence: CASGPRPVSDEQYF.

CDR3 bases: TGTGCCATCAAGACAGGGACAGATACGCAGTATTTT. This sequence encodes CAIKTGTDTQYF. V gene TRBV10-3 combines with J gene TRBJ2-3; 7 nucleotides align to TRBD1. The germline V gene has CDR1 ENHRY and CDR2 SYGVKD. V shed 7 bases and J 3 bases; nucleotides not matched to a gene: 1. The CDR3 is made up of 12 amino acids.

The chain joins TRBV28 to TRBJ2-6; D is unclear. The germline gives CDR1 MDHEN, CDR2 SYDVKM. The V end lost 4 bases, the J end lost 1 base, and 23 bases lay between the germline ends. CDR3 length equals 20 residues. For the CDR3, the DNA is TGTGCCAGCAGTTCCCAAATAGTAGATTTTCCCCGGTCTGGGGCCAACGTCCTGACTTTC. Translated, it gives CASSSQIVDFPRSGANVLTF.

DNA of the CDR3: TGTGCCAGCAGTCGAGACAGGGTTTCTGGGGCCAACGTCCTGACTTTC. The encoded protein is CASSRDRVSGANVLTF. The genes are TRBV28 and TRBJ2-6, with 7 bases identical to TRBD1. The V gene's germline CDR1 is MDHEN and CDR2 SYDVKM. CDR3 length: 16 residues. J gave up 1 base and V 5 bases, and 5 bases lay outside the gene matches.

This chain connects TRBV30 to TRBJ1-1, with 8 bases aligning to TRBD1. Trimming cost V 3 bases and J 4 bases; bases outside gene matches: 4. In germline, CDR1 is GTSNPN, CDR2 SVGIG (reference sequence). CDR3 size: 13 residues. The CDR3, as DNA: TGTGCCTGGAGAGACAGGGGTGCCACTGAAGCTTTCTTT. Amino acid sequence: CAWRDRGATEAFF.

The V call is TRBV7-8, the J call TRBJ2-1; maybe TRBD1 (5 bases). CDR3 length: 15 residues. Trimming pared 1 base from V and 7 bases from J, leaving 14 bases between. Germline values: CDR1 SGHVS, CDR2 FQNEAQ. CDR3 loop: CASSLGSLKGNEQFF. The CDR3 DNA follows: TGTGCCAGCAGCTTAGGGAGCCTTAAGGGGAATGAGCAGTTCTTC.

The CDR3 is CASSQKGLALYNEQFF. The CDR3 nucleotides read TGCGCCAGCAGCCAAAAGGGACTAGCGTTATACAATGAGCAGTTCTTC. The V and J genes are TRBV4-1 and TRBJ2-1; 10 nucleotides align to TRBD2. With 2 bases clipped from V and 4 bases from J, the junction kept 5 bases outside the gene matches. Germline CDR1 is MGHRA and CDR2 is YSYEKL. The CDR3 runs 16 residues.

V is TRBV6-6 and J is TRBJ2-7, with 11 bases lining up with TRBD2. Per the germline V gene, CDR1 is MNHNY and CDR2 is SVGAGI (reference sequence). CDR3 length: 16 amino acids. Trimming at V came to 1 base and at J to 1 base, leaving 3 bases not matched to a gene. As DNA, the CDR3 is TGTGCCAGCAGTTACTTCCTAGCGGGAGGTTCCTACGAGCAGTACTTC. Protein: CASSYFLAGGSYEQYF.

Concerning this clone: This sample also contains other DNA sequences that code for the same CDR3. The rearrangement uses TRBV4-3 and TRBJ2-7, with 9 bases matching TRBD1. The CDR3 totals 14 residues. CDR1 is LGHNA and CDR2 is YSLEER in the germline V gene. Trimming removed 4 bases from V and 3 bases from J; junction bases left unmatched: 4. The DNA of the CDR3 is TGCGCCAGCAGCCCAGGGACAGGGAGCTACGAGCAGTACTTC. Protein product: CASSPGTGSYEQYF.

This chain connects TRBV4-3 to TRBJ2-7; D remains unclear. CDR1 is LGHNA, CDR2 YSLEER, per germline. The ends were cut back, 1 base at V and 5 bases at J, with 6 bases in the middle. CDR3 length: 12 residues. In DNA form, the CDR3 reads TGCGCCAGCAGCCAAGGAGAGGACGAGCAGTACTTC. Residues: CASSQGEDEQYF.

This chain links TRBV27 with TRBJ2-7, with TRBD2 as a possible D gene (6 bases). With 2 bases removed from V and 3 bases from J, the gap between germline ends came to 11 bases. CDR1 is MNHEY, CDR2 SMNVEV, per germline (reference sequence). The CDR3 length is 14 residues. DNA of the CDR3: TGTGCCAGCAGTTTAGGGGGGAACGGCTACGAGCAGTACTTC. The encoded protein is CASSLGGNGYEQYF.

The CDR3 loop is CASSLSGLHGYTF. The CDR3 DNA reads TGTGCCAGCAGTTTATCGGGACTTCATGGCTACACCTTC. The rearrangement links TRBV27 to TRBJ1-2; D is possibly TRBD1 (5 bases). The germline V gene has CDR1 MNHEY and CDR2 SMNVEV (reference sequence). The CDR3 consists of 13 residues. Deletions cut 0 bases from V and 6 bases from J, with 8 bases between.

This clone was seen a handful of times. V usage is TRBV5-8 and J usage is TRBJ1-1, with a tentative D call TRBD1 (5 bases). V dropped 4 bases and J dropped 1 base, with 17 bases sitting between them. The CDR3 is 16 residues long. Per the germline V gene, CDR1 is SGHTS and CDR2 is YDEGEE. CDR3 bases: TGTGCCAGCAGCCTCCGGGCGGGGCAACAGAACACTGAAGCTTTCTTT. It is translated as CASSLRAGQQNTEAFF.

The chain is built from TRBV19 and TRBJ2-3, with 7 bases fitting TRBD1. This CDR3 comprises 18 residues. Trimming at V came to 8 bases and at J to 0 bases, leaving 17 bases not matched to a gene. In germline, CDR1 is LNHDA, CDR2 SQIVND (reference sequence). The CDR3, as DNA: TGTGCCAGTCGGCCAACTCCTCGGGACAGCCCTAGCACAGATACGCAGTATTTT. Translating it yields CASRPTPRDSPSTDTQYF.

In DNA form, the CDR3 reads TGTGCCAGCTGCGGGCCTAACACCGGGGAGCTGTTTTTT. Its protein product is CASCGPNTGELFF. The rearrangement joins TRBV6-5 to TRBJ2-2; D is possibly TRBD2 (5 bases). In germline, CDR1 is MNHEY, CDR2 SVGAGI. CDR3 length: 13 amino acids. Trimming stripped 8 bases from V and 2 bases from J, with 9 bases between.

As for this clone: Other DNA variants within this sample encode the same CDR3. This chain links TRBV28 with TRBJ2-5; 7 bases line up with TRBD1. V lost 6 bases and J lost 2; bases outside the gene matches: 6. Germline V gene sequence: CDR1 MDHEN, CDR2 SYDVKM. This CDR3 is built from 14 residues. CDR3 loop: CASSPGTEQETQYF. Written as DNA, the CDR3 is TGTGCCAGCAGCCCAGGGACAGAACAAGAGACCCAGTACTTC. Using reference TRBV28 and TRBJ2-5 for the parts outside the CDR3, the full variable domain is DVKVTQSSRYLVKRTGEKVFLECVQDMDHENMFWYRQDPGLGLRLIYFSYDVKMKEKGDIPEGYSVSREKKERFSLILESASTNQTSMYLCASSPGTEQETQYFGPGTRLLVL.

The V gene is TRBV5-8, the J gene TRBJ2-1, with a tentative D call TRBD2 (6 bases). CDR1 and CDR2 from the germline V gene are SGHTS and YDEGEE. The CDR3 has 14 residues. The V gene lost 4 bases and the J gene lost 8 bases, with 16 bases spanning the gap. The CDR3 DNA reads TGTGCCAGCAGCACCCCGACTAGGCGGCATGAGCAGTTCTTC. Translation: CASSTPTRRHEQFF.